A single sample is the source of the 23 T cell receptor beta chains below, sequenced in a study of regulatory T cells in long-lasting Graves disease. Arm-PCR of CDR3 regions and iRepertoire HTBI primers were the basis on which TCR beta libraries were built. One entry per CDR3 protein, called by TCRdb with MiXCR from the multiplex PCR reads. The table shows 350,000 to 500,000 distinct CDR3 sequences, with approximately 16% occurring only once. Indicated time point: newly diagnosed GD, antithyroid drugs for less than 3 months. PBMCs were the source of the RNA used for TCR sequencing. These data also formed part of another study, on T cells in Graves' hyperthyroidism and ophthalmopathy.

Specimen: peripheral blood mononuclear cells (PBMCs), collected at new diagnosis, from a patient treated with antithyroid drugs. These receptors were obtained from a young woman with Graves disease.

This clonotype has a count of ten or more. The chain couples TRBV18 to TRBJ1-2; a possible D gene is TRBD1 (5 bases). Germline V lookup: CDR1 KGHSH, CDR2 LQKENI. The CDR3 has 14 residues. V lost 3 bases to trimming and J lost 7 bases, with 15 bases between them. The CDR3 bases are TGTGCCAGCTCACCCGAGACAGAATTTACTGGCTACACCTTC. It codes for CASSPETEFTGYTF.

This clonotype was detected a few times. The J gene is TRBJ2-7, the V gene TRBV28; no clear D gene. Looked up from germline, CDR1 is MDHEN and CDR2 is SYDVKM. The CDR3 is 14 amino acids. Trimming removed 2 bases at V and 2 bases at J, with 10 bases between. The CDR3 coding sequence is TGTGCCAGCAGTTTAAACGGCGGTCCCTACGAGCAGTACTTC. It encodes CASSLNGGPYEQYF. Looking up the rest from reference TRBV28 and TRBJ2-7 gives the full variable domain: DVKVTQSSRYLVKRTGEKVFLECVQDMDHENMFWYRQDPGLGLRLIYFSYDVKMKEKGDIPEGYSVSREKKERFSLILESASTNQTSMYLCASSLNGGPYEQYFGPGTRLTVT.

The table lists this clonotype with many counts. This sequence joins TRBV5-1 and TRBJ1-3; D remains unclear. Germline lookup yields CDR1 SGHRS and CDR2 YFSETQ. CDR3 size: 17 residues. Between the trimmed V and J ends, which lost 2 bases and 0 bases, there was a span of 15 bases. CDR3 in amino acids: CASSFYAGISSGNTIYF. As DNA, the CDR3 is TGCGCCAGCAGCTTCTATGCCGGGATCAGCTCTGGAAACACCATATATTTT.

As for this clonotype: An end of the junction differs from the germline gene, which may be a read error. The chain links TRBV3-1 to TRBJ2-3; 7 bases fit TRBD1. The CDR3 spans 17 residues. From germline, CDR1 is LGHDT and CDR2 YNNKEL (reference sequence). The CDR3 nucleotides read TGTGCCGGCAGCCCAGAGAAGCGGACAGGCGTGCCAGATACGCAGTATTTT. Translated: CAGSPEKRTGVPDTQYF.

This clonotype came up many times. The J gene is TRBJ1-1, the V gene TRBV6-2 or TRBV6-3; 7 bases are a match to TRBD1. The CDR3 is 16 amino acids. J lost 4 bases, V lost 5 bases, and 13 bases had no gene match. The germline V gene has CDR1 MNHEY and CDR2 SVGEGT. CDR3 sequence: CASSGVPGQGGTEAFF. CDR3 DNA sequence: TGTGCCAGCAGTGGAGTACCCGGCCAGGGGGGCACTGAAGCTTTCTTT.

This clonotype was detected ten times or more. The genes are TRBV12-3 or TRBV12-4 and TRBJ1-1; no clear D gene. V lost 6 bases, J lost 0 bases, and 23 bases lay in between. The CDR3 covers 18 residues. The CDR3 region is CASRAAGRGLRMNTEAFF. The DNA of the CDR3 is TGTGCCAGCAGGGCAGCCGGGAGAGGACTTCGCATGAACACTGAAGCTTTCTTT.

The sample holds a few counts of this clonotype. The chain couples TRBV20-1 to TRBJ1-6; the match to TRBD1 covers 7 bases. Per germline, CDR1 DFQATT and CDR2 SNEGSKA (reference sequence). V shed 6 bases and J 3 bases; nucleotides not matched to a gene: 17. This CDR3 has 18 amino acids. The CDR3 DNA is TGCAGTGCCCGTGACAGGGAAGAAATCAGCGGCTATAATTCACCCCTCCACTTT. It encodes CSARDREEISGYNSPLHF.

CDR3 nucleotides: TGTGCCAGCAGTTTTGCGAGCTCCTATAATTCACCCCTCCACTTT. This translates into CASSFASSYNSPLHF. The V gene is TRBV27, the J gene TRBJ1-6, with D unclear. Trimming removed 3 bases at V and 0 bases at J, with 6 bases between. The germline V gene encodes CDR1 MNHEY and CDR2 SMNVEV (reference sequence). This CDR3 contains 15 residues.

This chain joins TRBV30 and TRBJ1-1; tentative D call: TRBD1 (5 bases). Germline CDR1 and CDR2: GTSNPN and SVGIG (reference sequence). CDR3 size: 16 residues. Trimming removed 0 bases at V and 2 bases at J, with 16 bases between. The CDR3 region is CAWSVGLRQLNTEAFF. In DNA form, the CDR3 reads TGTGCCTGGAGTGTAGGACTTCGACAGCTTAACACTGAAGCTTTCTTT.

The chain employs TRBV27 and TRBJ2-7; weak D call: TRBD1 (6 bases). Trimming stripped 6 bases from V and 6 bases from J, with 18 bases between. The CDR3 extends over 14 amino acids. CDR1 MNHEY and CDR2 SMNVEV come from the germline V gene (reference sequence). Here the CDR3 reads CASRPTGLMGEQYF. The CDR3 nucleotides read TGTGCCAGCAGGCCGACAGGCCTGATGGGCGAGCAGTACTTC.

At least ten counts were recorded for this clonotype. The V and J genes are TRBV11-2 and TRBJ1-1, with D unresolved. The CDR3 length is 14 residues. Germline assignment: CDR1 SGHAT and CDR2 FQNNGV. Trimming stripped 3 bases from V and 1 base from J, with 9 bases between. The CDR3 here is CASSLGHPNTEAFF. DNA for the CDR3: TGTGCCAGCAGCTTGGGCCATCCGAACACTGAAGCTTTCTTT.

This clonotype was counted at least ten times. The rearrangement links TRBV7-2 to TRBJ2-3, with a tentative D call TRBD2 (6 bases). The CDR3 has 18 amino acids. V was cut by 3 bases and J by 2 bases, with 21 bases left in between. Per germline, CDR1 SGHTA and CDR2 FQGNSA. DNA of the CDR3: TGTGCCAGCAGCTTTGAAGGATCGGGGGAAACACTCACAGATACGCAGTATTTT. This codes for CASSFEGSGETLTDTQYF.

This clonotype was observed a single time. The final CDR3 position lacks the conserved phenylalanine or tryptophan, pointing to a likely read error. CDR3 amino acids: CSAFKTGSYSNQPQHS. The DNA of the CDR3 is TGCAGTGCCTTCAAGACAGGGAGCTATAGCAATCAGCCCCAGCATTCT. The genes are TRBV20-1 and TRBJ1-5; 7 bases align to TRBD1. CDR1 is DFQATT and CDR2 is SNEGSKA in the germline V gene (reference sequence). V dropped 6 bases and J dropped 0; count of bases not matched to a gene: 11. This CDR3 region has 16 residues.

This clonotype was detected ten times or more. V and J are TRBV7-9 and TRBJ2-3; D is unresolved. V lost 2 bases to trimming and J lost 1 base, with 10 bases between them. CDR1 and CDR2 (germline): SEHNR, FQNEAQ (reference sequence). This CDR3 is built from 15 residues. The CDR3 sequence is CASSLNRVGTDTQYF. Written as DNA, the CDR3 is TGTGCCAGCAGCTTAAACCGGGTTGGCACAGATACGCAGTATTTT.

In its sample, this clonotype was seen many times. This chain uses TRBV5-1 with TRBJ1-2; 7 bases match TRBD1. The V segment lost 6 bases and the J segment 2 bases; nucleotides outside the gene matches: 10. This CDR3 comprises 15 residues. Germline-derived CDR1 and CDR2 are SGHRS and YFSETQ. This CDR3 is CASTLGSGQNYGYTF. The CDR3 bases are TGCGCCAGCACTTTGGGGTCGGGACAGAACTATGGCTACACCTTC.

This clonotype was observed at least ten times. This sequence joins TRBV2 and TRBJ2-3; 10 bases line up with TRBD1. CDR3 size: 14 residues. Germline assignment: CDR1 SNHLY and CDR2 FYNNEI. V trimming: 6 bases; J trimming: 5 bases; junction bases outside the gene matches: 5. CDR3 nucleotide sequence: TGTGCCAGCAGCCCAGACAGGGGGCGAGATACGCAGTATTTT. It yields the protein CASSPDRGRDTQYF.

CDR3: CASSYLQGMRTDTQYF. CDR3 bases: TGTGCCAGCAGTTACTTACAGGGAATGAGGACAGATACGCAGTATTTT. The rearrangement uses TRBV6-2 or TRBV6-3 and TRBJ2-3, with a tentative D call TRBD1 (6 bases). The CDR3 is 16 amino acids. CDR1 and CDR2 from the germline V gene are MNHEY and SVGEGT. V lost 1 base and J 3 bases, leaving 14 bases between the germline ends.

Concerning this clonotype itself: A much larger clone lies a single base off, so this may be a read error. Lacking the conserved final phenylalanine or tryptophan, this CDR3 likely reflects a read error. This chain connects TRBV10-2 to TRBJ2-1; 7 bases match TRBD2. Germline CDR1 reads WSHSY; CDR2 reads SAAADI. Losses at the gene ends were 2 bases for V and 6 bases for J; bases not matched to a gene: 7. The CDR3 is 15 amino acids. CDR3 residues: CASSERGGRPNEQFS. In DNA form, the CDR3 reads TGCGCCAGCAGTGAGAGGGGCGGGAGACCCAATGAGCAGTTCTCC.

This clonotype appeared many times. The rearrangement links TRBV20-1 to TRBJ2-1; the match to TRBD1 covers 7 bases. With V trimmed by 4 bases and J by 9 bases, 9 bases remained unmatched. Germline CDR1 is DFQATT and CDR2 is SNEGSKA (reference sequence). The CDR3 is 13 residues long. DNA of the CDR3: TGCAGTGCTATGAACAGGGGAGTGGGTGAGCAGTTCTTC. It yields the protein CSAMNRGVGEQFF.

The chain couples TRBV2 to TRBJ2-4, with TRBD2 matching 7 bases. Germline lookup yields CDR1 SNHLY and CDR2 FYNNEI. Losses at the gene ends were 6 bases for V and 15 bases for J; bases not matched to a gene: 11. CDR3 length equals 12 residues. In DNA, the CDR3 is TGTGCCAGCAGCACACTCCCGTTAGCGGGGTACTTC. This translates into CASSTLPLAGYF. The full variable domain, with the rest looked up from reference TRBV2 and TRBJ2-4, is EPEVTQTPSHQVTQMGQEVILRCVPISNHLYFYWYRQILGQKVEFLVSFYNNEISEKSEIFDDQFSVERPDGSNFTLKIRSTKLEDSAMYFCASSTLPLAGYFGAGTRLSVL.

The rearrangement links TRBV11-1 to TRBJ1-6; 10 bases are a match to TRBD1. The CDR3 sequence is 14 residues long. V shed 5 bases, J shed 10 bases, and the junction held 5 bases outside the gene matches. In germline, CDR1 is SGHAT, CDR2 FQDESV (reference sequence). CDR3 sequence reads: CASSRDRGLSPLHF. The CDR3 DNA is TGTGCCAGCAGCAGGGACAGGGGTTTGTCACCCCTCCACTTT.

This clonotype was detected a few times. The chain carries TRBV27 and TRBJ2-6, with TRBD1 as a possible D gene (6 bases). Trimming stripped 6 bases from V and 0 bases from J, with 18 bases between. The CDR3 extends over 18 amino acids. Germline lookup yields CDR1 MNHEY and CDR2 SMNVEV (reference sequence). DNA of the CDR3: TGTGCCAGCAGATCAACCGGGACACTCCCCTCTGGGGCCAACGTCCTGACTTTC. Translation gives CASRSTGTLPSGANVLTF.

This clonotype was seen repeatedly, ten times or more. V gene TRBV20-1 combines with J gene TRBJ2-5; 12 bases are shared with TRBD2. V shed 5 bases and J 5 bases; nucleotides not matched to a gene: 9. Looked up from germline, CDR1 is DFQATT and CDR2 is SNEGSKA (reference sequence). The CDR3 has 15 residues. The CDR3 sequence: CSAPTSGSPEETQYF. The CDR3 DNA reads TGCAGTGCTCCGACTAGCGGGAGCCCGGAGGAGACCCAGTACTTC.